The following is a T cell receptor (beta chain) sequence with its context. The data are from a study of blood T cell repertoires in COVID-19. The CDR3 is made up of 12 amino acids. Germline lookup yields CDR1 MNHNY and CDR2 SVGAGI (reference sequence). The V gene lost 6 bases and the J gene lost 4 bases, with 9 bases spanning the gap. As handled by the study authors: Amplification from reference gene primers served as the basis for estimated nucleated cell counts. Libraries were prepared by immunoSEQ multiplex PCR; TCRdb keeps only in-frame clonotypes and omits some of them. D and trimming come from the DNA, and the V and J calls and clone size come from that table. The data hold 200,000 to 300,000 clones, with approximately 89% observed a single time.

This chain joins TRBV6-6 and TRBJ1-2; D not certain. This clonotype was sampled from a woman in her forties with acute COVID-19. Sequences were obtained from PBMCs or T cells enriched from blood (not recorded which). The CDR3 DNA reads TGTGCCAGCAGACCAGAGGGCTATGGCTACACCTTC. It is translated as CASRPEGYGYTF.